These 20 T cell receptor beta chains were sequenced from one sample in a study of T cell responses to AZD1222 COVID-19 vaccine. Clones were sequenced by immunoSEQ multiplex PCR, and TCRdb holds only the in-frame ones, with some missing. The sample lists around 200,000 clones, about 91% occurring once. The sample was peripheral blood, taken on day 0 of AZD1222 vaccination. Receptors were obtained from an adult in good health.

The rearrangement links TRBV27 to TRBJ1-2; D perhaps matches TRBD1 (5 bases). This CDR3 has 14 residues. Looked up from germline, CDR1 is MNHEY and CDR2 is SMNVEV (reference sequence). Trimming shortened V by 0 bases and J by 3 bases, and 8 bases separated the two germline ends. The CDR3 sequence: CASSLSLRDYGYTF. CDR3 nucleotide sequence: TGTGCCAGCAGTTTATCGCTCAGGGACTATGGCTACACCTTC.

The chain recombines TRBV13 with TRBJ2-1; TRBD1 aligns across 12 bases. Germline-derived CDR1 and CDR2 are PRHDT and FYEKMQ (reference sequence). The CDR3 loop spans 16 amino acids. V trimming: 4 bases; J trimming: 4 bases; junction bases outside the gene matches: 5. The CDR3 DNA follows: TGTGCCAGCAGCTCCCGGGACAGGGGGCTGTACAATGAGCAGTTCTTC. This encodes CASSSRDRGLYNEQFF.

This chain uses TRBV3-1 (or the pseudogene TRBV3-2) with TRBJ1-2, with D uncertain. The V end was cut by 4 bases, the J end by 8 bases, with 14 bases between. This CDR3 region has 13 residues. Germline V gene data show CDR1 as LGHDT and CDR2 as YNNKEL (reference sequence). The CDR3 loop reads CASSPRSGGGYTF. The CDR3 DNA reads as TGTGCCAGCAGCCCGAGAAGCGGAGGAGGCTACACCTTC.

The rearrangement links TRBV10-3 to TRBJ2-7; unclear D gene. This CDR3 contains 11 residues. Germline CDR1 ENHRY, CDR2 SYGVKD. With 4 bases removed from V and 3 bases from J, the gap between germline ends came to 4 bases. CDR3: CAISGNYEQYF. In DNA form, the CDR3 reads TGTGCCATCAGTGGAAACTACGAGCAGTACTTC.

The rearrangement uses TRBV10-2 and TRBJ2-3, with 10 bases aligning to TRBD1. The CDR3 runs 16 residues. Trimming took 6 bases from V and 1 from J; bases not matched to a gene: 7. The germline V gene encodes CDR1 WSHSY and CDR2 SAAADI. The CDR3 DNA reads TGCGCCAGCAGAGCCGGGACAGGGGTAGGCACAGATACGCAGTATTTT. Protein product: CASRAGTGVGTDTQYF.

V usage is TRBV11-2 and J usage is TRBJ2-7, with 8 positions matching TRBD2. Germline CDR1 reads SGHAT; CDR2 reads FQNNGV. There are 15 residues in the CDR3. Trimming at V came to 2 bases and at J to 4 bases, leaving 7 bases not matched to a gene. CDR3 bases: TGTGCCAGCAGCTTATATCGGGGGGGCGTTTACGAGCAGTACTTC. This encodes CASSLYRGGVYEQYF.

The rearrangement links TRBV7-3 to TRBJ1-3; TRBD1 matches at 7 bases. The V and J ends lost 5 bases and 2 bases, in that order; junction bases with no gene match: 12. The CDR3 covers 17 residues. Germline V gives CDR1 SGHTA, CDR2 FQGTGA. The CDR3 DNA reads TGTGCCAGCAGCGTAATGGATGACAGGGCGGCTGGAAACACCATATATTTT. It codes for CASSVMDDRAAGNTIYF. Complete variable domain (other parts from reference TRBV7-3 and TRBJ1-3): GAGVSQTPSNKVTEKGKYVELRCDPISGHTALYWYRQSLGQGPEFLIYFQGTGAADDSGLPNDRFFAVRPEGSVSTLKIQRTERGDSAVYLCASSVMDDRAAGNTIYFGEGSWLTVV.

This clone was observed a single time. The rearrangement joins TRBV24-1 to TRBJ2-7; 8 nucleotides match TRBD1. The germline V gene encodes CDR1 KGHDR and CDR2 SFDVKD. The CDR3 is made up of 12 amino acids. V trimming: 4 bases; J trimming: 5 bases; junction bases outside the gene matches: 0. The CDR3 region has the DNA TGTGCCACCAGTGAGACAGGGGACGAGCAGTACTTC. It yields the protein CATSETGDEQYF.

V gene TRBV2 combines with J gene TRBJ1-5, with TRBD1 as a possible D gene (5 bases). The CDR3 contains 15 residues. V was trimmed by 7 bases and J by 5 bases, leaving 18 bases between them. Looked up from germline, CDR1 is SNHLY and CDR2 is FYNNEI. The DNA of the CDR3 is TGTGCCAGCACCGAACGCGGGGGGATCTATCAGCCCCAGCATTTT. Its protein product is CASTERGGIYQPQHF.

V gene TRBV11-3 combines with J gene TRBJ2-7; D gene unclear. The V gene's germline CDR1 is SGHNT and CDR2 YENEEA. The CDR3 is 14 amino acids. V lost 0 bases and J 0 bases, leaving 6 bases between the germline ends. In nucleotides, the CDR3 is TGTGCCAGCAGCTTAGATCGACTCTCCTACGAGCAGTACTTC. This sequence encodes CASSLDRLSYEQYF.

This clone was seen only once. V gene TRBV4-3 combines with J gene TRBJ2-3; 9 nucleotides agree with TRBD2. V lost 0 bases to trimming and J lost 5 bases; unmatched junction nucleotides: 6. Germline assignment: CDR1 LGHNA and CDR2 YSLEER. This CDR3 contains 16 residues. Written as DNA, the CDR3 is TGCGCCAGCAGCCAAGACTGGCGGGGGGGGCTAGATACGCAGTATTTT. It specifies CASSQDWRGGLDTQYF.

The rearrangement links TRBV7-8 to TRBJ1-4, with D unclear. CDR1 and CDR2 from the germline V gene are SGHVS and FQNEAQ. This CDR3 comprises 16 residues. Trimming stripped 5 bases from V and 4 bases from J, with 17 bases between. CDR3 nucleotides: TGTGCCAGCAGCCGGGGTCGAGGCAGAGTTAATGAAAAACTGTTTTTT. Translation gives CASSRGRGRVNEKLFF.

V and J are TRBV6-4 and TRBJ2-7; 8 bases map to TRBD2. After removal of 2 bases from V and 2 bases from J, the junction contained 5 bases not matched to a gene. CDR1 is MRHNA and CDR2 is SNTAGT in the germline V gene. The CDR3 consists of 15 residues. This CDR3 reads CASSDGRGAPYEQYF. The CDR3 nucleotides read TGTGCCAGCAGTGACGGGCGGGGGGCCCCCTACGAGCAGTACTTC.

The chain has TRBV7-8 and TRBJ1-2, with D perhaps matching TRBD1 (5 bases). The V end was cut by 0 bases, the J end by 5 bases, with 10 bases between. CDR1 and CDR2 from the germline V gene are SGHVS and FQNEAQ. The CDR3 length is 14 residues. CDR3 residues: CASSLARTKYGYTF. The CDR3 DNA sequence: TGTGCCAGCAGCTTAGCAAGGACAAAGTATGGCTACACCTTC.

The V call is TRBV18, the J call TRBJ1-5; D gene ambiguous. Trimming took off 3 bases at V and 5 bases at J, with 11 bases between the two ends. Germline V gene lookup returns CDR1 KGHSH and CDR2 LQKENI. The CDR3 consists of 14 residues. The CDR3 loop is CASSPEGSHQPQHF. The CDR3 DNA sequence: TGTGCCAGCTCACCCGAGGGTTCCCATCAGCCCCAGCATTTT. The full variable domain, rest sourced from reference TRBV18 and TRBJ1-5, is NAGVMQNPRHLVRRRGQEARLRCSPMKGHSHVYWYRQLPEEGLKFMVYLQKENIIDESGMPKERFSAEFPKEGPSILRIQQVVRGDSAAYFCASSPEGSHQPQHFGDGTRLSIL.

The chain joins TRBV5-1 to TRBJ2-5; TRBD1 might be the D (6 bases). CDR1 and CDR2 from the germline V gene are SGHRS and YFSETQ. The CDR3 is 12 residues long. Between the trimmed V and J ends, which lost 1 base and 5 bases, there was a span of 6 bases. The CDR3 DNA follows: TGCGCCAGCAGCTTGACAGGGGAGACCCAGTACTTC. Encoded protein: CASSLTGETQYF.

The rearrangement joins TRBV6-2 or TRBV6-3 to TRBJ1-6, with D tentatively TRBD1 (5 bases). Germline V gene sequence: CDR1 MNHEY, CDR2 SVGEGT. This CDR3 region has 15 residues. V was clipped by 2 bases and J by 6 bases, with 11 bases between them. CDR3 amino acids: CASSYGAATNSPLHF. The DNA of the CDR3 is TGTGCCAGCAGTTACGGGGCAGCCACTAATTCACCCCTCCACTTT.

The chain uses TRBV7-9 and TRBJ2-1; TRBD2 aligns across 12 bases. The CDR3 runs 14 residues. The germline gives CDR1 SEHNR, CDR2 FQNEAQ (reference sequence). Trimming removed 11 bases from V and 3 bases from J; junction bases left unmatched: 5. This chain's CDR3 is CAVRTSGVYNEQFF. CDR3 in DNA: TGTGCCGTTAGGACTAGCGGGGTCTACAATGAGCAGTTCTTC. Variable domain in full (rest from reference TRBV7-9 and TRBJ2-1): DTGVSQNPRHKITKRGQNVTFRCDPISEHNRLYWYRQTLGQGPEFLTYFQNEAQLEKSRLLSDRFSAERPKGSFSTLEIQRTEQGDSAMYLCAVRTSGVYNEQFFGPGTRLTVL.

This sequence joins TRBV7-8 and TRBJ2-7; the D gene is possibly TRBD1 (5 bases). There are 17 residues in the CDR3. The V gene's germline CDR1 is SGHVS and CDR2 FQNEAQ. Trimming removed 5 bases at V and 1 base at J, with 21 bases between. This CDR3 is CASSPMVVRGVSYEQYF. CDR3 bases: TGTGCCAGCAGCCCCATGGTTGTTAGGGGTGTATCCTACGAGCAGTACTTC. Full variable domain (rest looked up from reference TRBV7-8 and TRBJ2-7): GAGVSQSPRYKVAKRGQDVALRCDPISGHVSLFWYQQALGQGPEFLTYFQNEAQLDKSGLPSDRFFAERPEGSVSTLKIQRTQQEDSAVYLCASSPMVVRGVSYEQYFGPGTRLTVT.

The count of this clone is one. The chain uses TRBV9 and TRBJ2-1; no clear D gene. Deletions cut 7 bases from V and 9 bases from J, with 5 bases between. The CDR3 extends over 9 amino acids. Looked up from germline, CDR1 is SGDLS and CDR2 is YYNGEE. The DNA of the CDR3 is TGTGCCAGCGGGTCTGAGCAGTTCTTC. This translates into CASGSEQFF.